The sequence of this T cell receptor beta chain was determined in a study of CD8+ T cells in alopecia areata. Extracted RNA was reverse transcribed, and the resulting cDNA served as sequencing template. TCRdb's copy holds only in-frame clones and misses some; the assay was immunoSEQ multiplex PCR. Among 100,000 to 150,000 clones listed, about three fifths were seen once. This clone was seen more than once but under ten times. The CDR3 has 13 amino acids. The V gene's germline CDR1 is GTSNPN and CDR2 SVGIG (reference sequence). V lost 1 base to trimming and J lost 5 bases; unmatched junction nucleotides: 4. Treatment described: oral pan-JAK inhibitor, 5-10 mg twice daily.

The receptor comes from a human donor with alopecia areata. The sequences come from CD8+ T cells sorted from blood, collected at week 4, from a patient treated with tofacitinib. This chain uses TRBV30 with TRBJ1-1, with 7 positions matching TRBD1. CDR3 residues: CAWSEGTVTEAFF. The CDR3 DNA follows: TGTGCCTGGAGTGAGGGGACAGTGACTGAAGCTTTCTTT.